The present T cell receptor (beta chain) was sequenced within a study of T cells after yellow fever vaccination. This clonotype was seen repeatedly, ten times or more. Germline V CDR1 and CDR2: LGHDT, YNNKEL (reference sequence). The CDR3 has 14 amino acids. J was trimmed by 7 bases and V by 4 bases; bases with no gene match: 4. 5'RACE template switching produced TCR cDNA carrying a universal primer site and UMIs. TCRdb passed the 5' RACE reads through MiXCR, listing each CDR3 protein once. The sample has roughly 150,000 distinct CDR3 sequences, under 7.5% seen once. The receptor was derived from a man aged 18 to 29 who received the YFV17D yellow fever vaccine. The source material was CD4+ T cells sorted from PBMCs, sampled 4 to 5 days after the first yellow fever vaccination. The chain has TRBV3-1 and TRBJ2-1; 10 bases agree with TRBD2. The CDR3 loop is CASSRSGGTNEQFF. CDR3 sequence (DNA): TGTGCCAGCAGCCGTAGCGGGGGGACGAATGAGCAGTTCTTC.